The next 8 T cell receptor beta chains were all read from a single sample in a study of identical twins. TCRdb re-called the 5' RACE reads with MiXCR, one entry per CDR3 protein. The repertoire holds about 890,000 distinct CDR3 sequences, with roughly an eighth as singletons. A further study also used this sample, focusing on yellow fever vaccine responses in identical twins.

Sequenced sample: PBMCs. All receptors come from a woman younger than 30 in good health.

This clonotype turned up a few times. The chain links TRBV29-1 to TRBJ2-7; TRBD2 is a possible D gene (6 bases). Germline assignment: CDR1 SQVTM and CDR2 ANQGSEA. The CDR3 is 13 residues long. The V and J ends lost 6 bases and 3 bases respectively, with 15 bases between them. CDR3 loop: CSVLSGEHYEQYF. The CDR3 DNA reads TGCAGCGTCCTTAGCGGAGAACACTACGAGCAGTACTTC.

The chain has TRBV12-3 or TRBV12-4 and TRBJ2-7; TRBD2 matches 7 bases. V dropped 4 bases and J dropped 4; count of bases not matched to a gene: 10. The CDR3 has 15 amino acids. CDR3 sequence: CASSSGLGGFYEQYF. The CDR3, as DNA: TGTGCCAGCAGTTCCGGACTAGGAGGGTTTTACGAGCAGTACTTC.

The chain has TRBV6-1 and TRBJ2-2; 7 bases agree with TRBD1. The CDR3 is made up of 15 amino acids. Germline V gene lookup returns CDR1 MNHNS and CDR2 SASEGT. Trimming at V came to 3 bases and at J to 4 bases, leaving 5 bases not matched to a gene. The CDR3, as DNA: TGTGCCAGCAGTGAGTTGGACAGGACCACCGGGGAGCTGTTTTTT. Encoded protein: CASSELDRTTGELFF.

This clonotype was seen a handful of times. V is TRBV10-3 and J is TRBJ2-1; 8 positions agree with TRBD2. This CDR3 contains 13 residues. CDR1 ENHRY and CDR2 SYGVKD come from the germline V gene. With V trimmed by 11 bases and J by 7 bases, 10 bases remained unmatched. In DNA form, the CDR3 reads TGTGCCTCCAGGGCGGGGGGAGTGAATGAGCAGTTCTTC. It specifies CASRAGGVNEQFF.

This clonotype was seen many times. The chain recombines TRBV5-1 with TRBJ2-1; TRBD2 agrees at 9 bases. Germline trimming cut 0 bases from V and 4 bases from J; bases unmatched to any gene: 5. Looked up from germline, CDR1 is SGHRS and CDR2 is YFSETQ. The CDR3 consists of 16 residues. The CDR3: CASSLGASGIYNEQFF. CDR3 bases: TGCGCCAGCAGCTTGGGGGCTAGCGGGATTTACAATGAGCAGTTCTTC.

This clonotype occurred a few times. The chain employs TRBV25-1 and TRBJ1-1; D possibly corresponds to TRBD1 (5 bases). Germline CDR1 reads MGHDK; CDR2 reads SYGVNS. The CDR3 is 14 residues long. The germline V and J ends were trimmed by 4 bases and 3 bases, with 12 bases remaining between them. The CDR3 DNA follows: TGTGCCAGCAGTGCGACCGGGACCCACACTGAAGCTTTCTTT. Protein sequence: CASSATGTHTEAFF.

The rearrangement joins TRBV9 to TRBJ2-3, with D perhaps TRBD1 or TRBD2 (5 bases each). Trimming pared 6 bases from V and 0 bases from J, leaving 14 bases between. The germline CDR1 and CDR2 sequences are SGDLS and YYNGEE. The CDR3 covers 15 residues. The CDR3 here is CASTTSGTSTDTQYF. The DNA for the CDR3 is TGTGCCAGCACCACGTCGGGGACGAGCACAGATACGCAGTATTTT.

The chain has TRBV27 and TRBJ1-2, with D maybe TRBD1 (5 bases). Trimming took off 6 bases at V and 4 bases at J, with 12 bases between the two ends. Germline CDR1 reads MNHEY; CDR2 reads SMNVEV (reference sequence). This CDR3 has 13 amino acids. In nucleotides, the CDR3 is TGTGCCAGCAGAAAAACAGGAATCTATGGCTACACCTTC. Its translation is CASRKTGIYGYTF.